The 26 T cell receptor beta chains below come from one sample, sequenced in a study of T-cell reconstitution after alpha-beta-depleted transplantation in children (dated by TCRdb to between 2015 and 2016). The sample's treatment or condition, from its label and the paper: allogeneic hematopoietic cell transplantation with graft depleted of TCRalphabeta T cells and CD19 B cells. Libraries were built with PCR. The data were produced on an Illumina HiSeq 2500. TCR library preparation used molecular barcoding, with unique molecular identifiers applied to normalize quantification of the TCRbeta repertoire. TCRdb applied fastp at Q25 and MiXCR to the public reads, then kept only in-frame beta chains. Rows are combined by CDR3 protein, so each entry shows the most common genes and DNA. In all, the sample holds approximately 200,000 distinct CDR3 sequences, and roughly 6.3% of those were seen once. About 4.3% of the sample lies in the top ten.

The sample was PBMCs, taken before TCRalphabeta/CD19-depleted stem cell transplant. The source is a girl younger than two with combined immunodeficiency, due to receive a stem cell transplant.

This clonotype has a count of ten or more. The V call is TRBV4-3, the J call TRBJ2-7, with TRBD1 matching 7 bases. Germline CDR1 LGHNA, CDR2 YSLEER. The length of the CDR3 is 17 residues. The V segment lost 0 bases and the J segment 1 base; nucleotides outside the gene matches: 9. CDR3 loop: CASSQDYFDRESYEQYF. The CDR3 nucleotides read TGCGCCAGCAGCCAAGACTACTTCGACAGGGAATCCTACGAGCAGTACTTC.

This clonotype showed up many times. The genes are TRBV20-1 and TRBJ2-1, with D hard to call. Trimming took off 5 bases at V and 3 bases at J, with 11 bases between the two ends. Germline CDR1 reads DFQATT; CDR2 reads SNEGSKA (reference sequence). The CDR3 is made up of 13 amino acids. The CDR3 DNA reads as TGCAGTGCTGCCGGGCCTAACTACAATGAGCAGTTCTTC. This codes for CSAAGPNYNEQFF.

In this sample, this clonotype turned up a few times. The chain links TRBV29-1 to TRBJ1-2; TRBD1 aligns across 11 bases. The CDR3 extends over 14 amino acids. The J segment lost 5 bases and the V segment lost 5 bases, leaving 7 bases of the junction unmatched. Germline V gives CDR1 SQVTM, CDR2 ANQGSEA. The CDR3 DNA follows: TGCAGCGTTTTAAGGGACAGGGGGGAGTATGGCTACACCTTC. This encodes CSVLRDRGEYGYTF.

This clonotype has a count of ten or more. The J gene is TRBJ1-3, the V gene TRBV29-1, with D possibly TRBD1 on 5 matching bases. Trimming stripped 5 bases from V and 1 base from J, with 6 bases between. This CDR3 spans 12 amino acids. Germline V lookup: CDR1 SQVTM, CDR2 ANQGSEA. This CDR3 reads CSVRGSGNTIYF. The CDR3 region has the DNA TGCAGCGTTAGGGGATCTGGAAACACCATATATTTT.

This clonotype was recorded many times. The chain uses TRBV12-3 or TRBV12-4 and TRBJ2-5; a possible D gene is TRBD2 (6 bases). The CDR3 length is 14 residues. Trimming stripped 3 bases from V and 5 bases from J, with 13 bases between. CDR3 coding DNA: TGTGCCAGCAGTTTCCGTCCGGCGGGGGAGACCCAGTACTTC. Translation: CASSFRPAGETQYF.

The table lists this clonotype with many counts. This chain joins TRBV27 and TRBJ2-7; 7 bases map to TRBD1. The CDR3 totals 14 residues. Unmatched junction bases numbered 8, after V lost 5 bases and J lost 4 bases. Germline V gives CDR1 MNHEY, CDR2 SMNVEV (reference sequence). CDR3 loop: CASSETGTAYEQYF. The CDR3 DNA is TGTGCCAGCAGTGAGACAGGGACGGCTTACGAGCAGTACTTC.

In its sample, this clonotype was seen many times. The V call is TRBV20-1, the J call TRBJ1-1; 10 nucleotides agree with TRBD1. V gave up 5 bases and J gave up 3 bases; unmatched junction bases: 3. This CDR3 is built from 13 residues. CDR1 and CDR2 from the germline V gene are DFQATT and SNEGSKA (reference sequence). The CDR3 DNA reads TGCAGTGCTTTAGGACAGGGGGACACTGAAGCTTTCTTT. Residues: CSALGQGDTEAFF.

This clonotype was found many times. V is TRBV12-5 and J is TRBJ2-1; D unclear. Deletions cut 3 bases from V and 13 bases from J, with 10 bases between. There are 11 residues in the CDR3. Germline assignment: CDR1 LGHNT and CDR2 FRNRAP. The CDR3 region is CASGLDGFQFF. The CDR3 DNA is TGTGCTAGTGGTTTAGATGGTTTTCAGTTCTTC.

This sequence joins TRBV29-1 and TRBJ1-2, with a possible D match to TRBD1 (6 bases). This CDR3 has 13 amino acids. CDR1 SQVTM and CDR2 ANQGSEA come from the germline V gene. Trimming took off 4 bases at V and 1 base at J, with 10 bases between the two ends. In DNA, the CDR3 is TGCAGCGTTGCCCCCAGGGGTAACTATGGCTACACCTTC. Its translation: CSVAPRGNYGYTF. Complete variable domain (other parts from reference TRBV29-1 and TRBJ1-2): SAVISQKPSRDICQRGTSLTIQCQVDSQVTMMFWYRQQPGQSLTLIATANQGSEATYESGFVIDKFPISRPNLTFSTLTVSNMSPEDSSIYLCSVAPRGNYGYTFGSGTRLTVV.

This clonotype has at least ten counts. The rearrangement uses TRBV15 and TRBJ1-1; no reliable D call. This CDR3 is built from 14 residues. In germline, CDR1 is LNHNV, CDR2 YYDKDF (reference sequence). V lost 0 bases and J 6 bases, leaving 11 bases between the germline ends. CDR3 sequence: CATSRDPGSSEAFF. As DNA, the CDR3 is TGTGCCACCAGCAGAGATCCGGGGTCGTCTGAAGCTTTCTTT. Full variable domain (remainder filled in from reference TRBV15 and TRBJ1-1): DAMVIQNPRYQVTQFGKPVTLSCSQTLNHNVMYWYQQKSSQAPKLLFHYYDKDFNNEADTPDNFQSRRPNTSFCFLDIRSPGLGDTAMYLCATSRDPGSSEAFFGQGTRLTVV.

This clonotype has only a few counts. The J gene is TRBJ2-7, the V gene TRBV4-1, with TRBD1 identical over 9 bases. Germline V gives CDR1 MGHRA, CDR2 YSYEKL. This CDR3 contains 17 residues. Unmatched junction bases numbered 11, after V lost 3 bases and J lost 2 bases. The CDR3 protein is CASSHVTGTGLPYEQYF. The CDR3 DNA is TGCGCCAGCAGCCACGTAACCGGGACAGGGCTCCCCTACGAGCAGTACTTC.

Ten or more counts support this clonotype. The chain links TRBV12-3 or TRBV12-4 to TRBJ2-2; D might be TRBD1 (6 bases). The length of the CDR3 is 16 residues. The V end was cut by 0 bases, the J end by 3 bases, with 11 bases between. The CDR3 bases are TGTGCCAGCAGTTTAGCGCAGGGGAGCGACACCGGGGAGCTGTTTTTT. As protein: CASSLAQGSDTGELFF.

This clonotype was seen repeatedly, ten times or more. V and J are TRBV4-2 and TRBJ2-4; the D gene is possibly TRBD2 (5 bases). The CDR3 sequence is 19 residues long. Germline CDR1 LGHNA, CDR2 YNFKEQ. V was cut by 0 bases and J by 1 base, with 19 bases left in between. The CDR3 DNA reads TGTGCCAGCAGCCAAGATGCCGATAGCAACGGAGGCGCCAAAAACATTCAGTACTTC. As protein: CASSQDADSNGGAKNIQYF.

In its sample, this clonotype was seen many times. The genes are TRBV14 and TRBJ2-3; no clear D. Germline V CDR1 and CDR2: SGHDN, FVKESK. CDR3 length: 15 amino acids. The germline V and J ends were trimmed by 0 bases and 0 bases, with 7 bases remaining between them. CDR3: CASSQDYGSTDTQYF. Written as DNA, the CDR3 is TGTGCCAGCAGCCAAGATTACGGGAGCACAGATACGCAGTATTTT.

This clonotype was seen many times. The chain carries TRBV4-3 and TRBJ2-3, with TRBD2 identical over 10 bases. With 4 bases clipped from V and 4 bases from J, the junction kept 8 bases outside the gene matches. Germline V gene lookup returns CDR1 LGHNA and CDR2 YSLEER. This CDR3 region has 16 residues. The CDR3 nucleotides read TGCGCCAGCAGCCCCGATCCTAGCGGGAGCCCAGATACGCAGTATTTT. Translating it yields CASSPDPSGSPDTQYF.

The chain links TRBV11-2 to TRBJ2-7, with 8 bases identical to TRBD2. With V trimmed by 2 bases and J by 6 bases, 12 bases remained unmatched. Germline CDR1 and CDR2: SGHAT and FQNNGV. The CDR3 runs to 16 residues. CDR3 loop: CASSLNLAGRAAEQYF. CDR3 coding DNA: TGTGCCAGCAGCTTAAATCTAGCGGGTAGGGCTGCCGAGCAGTACTTC.

This clonotype was found many times. The chain recombines TRBV11-2 with TRBJ1-2; D gene uncertain. This CDR3 has 11 amino acids. The germline V gene has CDR1 SGHAT and CDR2 FQNNGV. Trimming cost V 3 bases and J 8 bases, with 7 bases left between them. The CDR3 DNA reads TGTGCCAGCAGCTTCCCACTCGGCTACACCTTC. It specifies CASSFPLGYTF. The full variable domain, with the rest looked up from reference TRBV11-2 and TRBJ1-2, is EAGVAQSPRYKIIEKRQSVAFWCNPISGHATLYWYQQILGQGPKLLIQFQNNGVVDDSQLPKDRFSAERLKGVDSTLKIQPAKLEDSAVYLCASSFPLGYTFGSGTRLTVV.

This clonotype was counted ten times or more. The chain joins TRBV28 to TRBJ2-1, with 8 nucleotides matching TRBD2. The CDR3 is made up of 15 amino acids. Trimming removed 8 bases from V and 4 bases from J; junction bases left unmatched: 10. Germline assignment: CDR1 MDHEN and CDR2 SYDVKM. Here the CDR3 DNA reads TGTGCCAGCCGAGCCAGGCGGGAGGTGTACAATGAGCAGTTCTTC. Protein product: CASRARREVYNEQFF.

There are many counts of this clonotype. The chain carries TRBV14 and TRBJ2-5; 10 positions match TRBD1. J gave up 2 bases and V 4 bases, and 4 bases lay outside the gene matches. This CDR3 has 15 amino acids. CDR1 is SGHDN and CDR2 is FVKESK in the germline V gene. CDR3 in DNA: TGTGCCAGCAGCCCCCGGGACAGGGGTCAAGAGACCCAGTACTTC. Translating gives CASSPRDRGQETQYF.

In this sample, this clonotype turned up many times. The CDR3 reads CASSGAVSYEQYF. CDR3 bases: TGTGCCAGCAGTGGAGCGGTCTCCTACGAGCAGTACTTC. V usage is TRBV7-8 and J usage is TRBJ2-7, with D perhaps matching TRBD2 (5 bases). Germline V lookup: CDR1 SGHVS, CDR2 FQNEAQ. Trimming left V 6 bases short and J 0 bases short, with 9 bases between. This CDR3 is 13 amino acids long.

This clonotype was seen ten or more times. This chain uses TRBV6-2 or TRBV6-3 with TRBJ2-2; D possibly uses TRBD1 or TRBD2 (5 bases each). The CDR3 runs to 13 residues. CDR1 and CDR2 (germline): MNHEY, SVGEGT. The germline V and J ends were trimmed by 1 base and 5 bases, with 5 bases remaining between them. The CDR3 loop is CASSYWGTGELFF. The CDR3 coding sequence is TGTGCCAGCAGTTACTGGGGGACCGGGGAGCTGTTTTTT.

Worth noting for this clonotype: This may stem from a read error, because a much larger clone lies one nucleotide away. The conserved phenylalanine or tryptophan is not found at the CDR3 terminus, so this likely reflects a read error. The rearrangement joins TRBV6-1 to TRBJ2-1, with TRBD2 matching over 10 bases. Germline-derived CDR1 and CDR2 are MNHNS and SASEGT. V lost 5 bases and J lost 7; bases outside the gene matches: 20. This CDR3 comprises 19 residues. CDR3 sequence reads: CASSLYNSPLAGAGNEQFL. The CDR3, as DNA: TGTGCCAGCAGTCTCTACAACTCGCCCCTAGCGGGAGCGGGAAATGAGCAGTTCTTG.

This clonotype was seen a handful of times. The chain carries TRBV27 and TRBJ2-7; D is uncertain. Trimming cost V 0 bases and J 6 bases, with 18 bases left between them. Germline loops: CDR1 MNHEY, CDR2 SMNVEV (reference sequence). The CDR3 runs to 16 residues. Written as DNA, the CDR3 is TGTGCCAGCAGTTTATCTGGCGGACCTAATATGGGCGAGCAGTACTTC. Protein sequence: CASSLSGGPNMGEQYF.

This clonotype appeared many times. The chain couples TRBV4-2 to TRBJ2-1, with D tentatively TRBD1 (6 bases). The V end was cut by 4 bases, the J end by 3 bases, with 16 bases between. This CDR3 is 16 amino acids long. Germline V gene sequence: CDR1 LGHNA, CDR2 YNFKEQ. CDR3: CASSLIGSGVYNEQFF. For the CDR3, the DNA is TGTGCCAGCAGCCTGATTGGCTCAGGGGTCTACAATGAGCAGTTCTTC.

The CDR3 sequence is CSAINPQGALGSNYGYTF. The CDR3 bases are TGCAGTGCCATTAATCCACAGGGGGCTCTGGGTTCTAACTATGGCTACACCTTC. The rearrangement links TRBV20-1 to TRBJ1-2; 9 bases map to TRBD1. The CDR3 has 18 amino acids. J lost 0 bases, V lost 6 bases, and 17 bases had no gene match. Germline lookup yields CDR1 DFQATT and CDR2 SNEGSKA (reference sequence).

There are many counts of this clonotype. This chain joins TRBV28 and TRBJ2-7; 14 bases map to TRBD2. J lost 3 bases, V lost 5 bases, and 3 bases had no gene match. This CDR3 has 15 residues. Germline V lookup: CDR1 MDHEN, CDR2 SYDVKM. CDR3 loop: CASSTGLAGDYEQYF. The CDR3 DNA sequence: TGTGCCAGCAGTACGGGACTAGCGGGAGACTACGAGCAGTACTTC.